This T cell receptor beta chain originates from a study of blood T cell repertoires in COVID-19. Overall study context: Spain, Italy and the United States supplied samples that represented acute and convalescent COVID-19. T cells, B-cell-depleted T cells, or PBMCs provided the cDNA or gDNA that served as material.

Germline lookup yields CDR1 SGDLS and CDR2 YYNGEE. J lost 4 bases, V lost 4 bases, and 5 bases had no gene match. The CDR3 is made up of 16 amino acids. As originally analysed: Estimated nucleated cell counts came from reference gene primer amplification. Clones were sequenced by immunoSEQ multiplex PCR, and TCRdb holds only the in-frame ones, with some missing. D and trimming were read from the DNA, whereas the V and J calls and clone size are those reported in that table. The sample has 250,000 to 350,000 clones, under 90% seen once. The clonotype was recovered from a woman aged 40 to 50 who had recovered from COVID-19. The V and J genes are TRBV9 and TRBJ2-5, with TRBD2 matching over 15 bases. Sequenced: peripheral blood. CDR3 in DNA: TGTGCCAGCAGCCCCAGGGGACTAGCGGGAGGAGAGACCCAGTACTTC. Protein product: CASSPRGLAGGETQYF. The whole variable domain, remainder taken from reference TRBV9 and TRBJ2-5, is DSGVTQTPKHLITATGQRVTLRCSPRSGDLSVYWYQQSLDQGLQFLIQYYNGEERAKGNILERFSAQQFPDLHSELNLSSLELGDSALYFCASSPRGLAGGETQYFGPGTRLLVL.